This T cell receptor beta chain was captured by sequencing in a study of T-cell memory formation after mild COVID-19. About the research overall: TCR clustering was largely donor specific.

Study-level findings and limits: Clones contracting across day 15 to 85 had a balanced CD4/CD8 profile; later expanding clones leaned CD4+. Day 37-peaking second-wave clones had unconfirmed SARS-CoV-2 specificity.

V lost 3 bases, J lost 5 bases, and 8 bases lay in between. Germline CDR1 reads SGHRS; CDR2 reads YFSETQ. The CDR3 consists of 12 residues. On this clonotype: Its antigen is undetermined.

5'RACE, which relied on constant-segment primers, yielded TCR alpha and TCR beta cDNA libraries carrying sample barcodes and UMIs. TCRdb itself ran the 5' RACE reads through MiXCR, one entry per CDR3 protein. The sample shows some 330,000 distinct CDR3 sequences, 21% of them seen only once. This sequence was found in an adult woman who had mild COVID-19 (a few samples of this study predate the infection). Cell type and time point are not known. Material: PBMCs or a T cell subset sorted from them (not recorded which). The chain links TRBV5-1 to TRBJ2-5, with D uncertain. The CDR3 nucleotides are TGCGCCAGCAGCTACCCCGGGGAGACCCAGTACTTC. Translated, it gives CASSYPGETQYF. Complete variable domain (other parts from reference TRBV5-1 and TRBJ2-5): KAGVTQTPRYLIKTRGQQVTLSCSPISGHRSVSWYQQTPGQGLQFLFEYFSETQRNKGNFPGRFSGRQFSNSRSEMNVSTLELGDSALYLCASSYPGETQYFGPGTRLLVL.